A selection of T cell receptor beta chains follows, all from one sample in a study of CD8+CD57+ T cells in acquired aplastic anemia. MiXCR, run by TCRdb on the reads, gives a single entry per CDR3 protein. The data hold 35,000 to 45,000 distinct CDR3 sequences, with 68% observed a single time. The sequencing input was sorted CD4+, CD8+, or CD8+CD57+ T cells (not recorded which) from PBMCs. Source of these receptors: a human donor in good health, serving as a control. The CDR3 runs from the conserved cysteine through the conserved F or W. The D gene is left open where the match is weak. Size is omitted from some rows. Given values are once, few, many or a class for expanded clones.

TRBJ2-5,TRBD1,once,TRBV7-8,TGTGCCAGCAGCCCGCGGACAGGGGGCGGCCAAGAGACCCAGTACTTC,CASSPRTGGGQETQYF
TRBJ1-6,-,-,TRBV25-1,TGTGCCAGCAGTGGCAAGGCCAAACCTAATTCACCCCTCCACTTT,CASSGKAKPNSPLHF
TRBJ1-1,-,-,TRBV10-3,TGTGCCACCTCCACTAAGGGCAGAACGCTCATGAACACTGAAGCTTTCTTT,CATSTKGRTLMNTEAFF
TRBJ1-1,-,once,TRBV20-1,TGCAGTGCTAGAGAGCCCAGAGACACTGAAGCTTTCTTT,CSAREPRDTEAFF
TRBJ1-6,-,-,TRBV7-9,TGTGCCAGCAGTTCCCCCGGGGGTCATAAGCCCCTCCACTTT,CASSSPGGHKPLHF
TRBJ2-7,TRBD1,-,TRBV12-3/TRBV12-4,TGTGCCAGCAGAGGGACAGGATCGACATACGAGCAGTACTTC,CASRGTGSTYEQYF
TRBJ1-2,-,many,TRBV25-1,TGTGCCAGCAGTGATCAGGGCCGGTTCTACACCTTC,CASSDQGRFYTF
TRBJ1-3,-,-,TRBV10-3,TGTGCCAGCAGTGTCGGGCCCCGAAACACCATATATTTT,CASSVGPRNTIYF
TRBJ2-3,-,once,TRBV18,TGTGCCAGCTCACCCACGGGAGATACGCAGTATTTT,CASSPTGDTQYF
TRBJ1-6,-,-,TRBV30,TGTGCCTGGATTCAGAAGGGTCATAATTCACCCCTCCACTTT,CAWIQKGHNSPLHF
TRBJ2-3,TRBD1,-,TRBV10-1,TGCGCCAGCAGTGGACAGGGATGGGCCACAGATACGCAGTATTTT,CASSGQGWATDTQYF
TRBJ2-7,-,-,TRBV9,TGTGCCAGCAGTGCGACTGACAGCTCCTACGAGCAGTACTTC,CASSATDSSYEQYF
TRBJ2-1,TRBD2,many,TRBV28,TGTGCCAGCGAGGGACTAGCGGACTCCTACAATGAGCAGTTCTTC,CASEGLADSYNEQFF
TRBJ2-7,-,-,TRBV5-5,TGTGCCAGCAGCTTGAGCGGGGACAGGTCAATCTACGAGCAGTACTTC,CASSLSGDRSIYEQYF
TRBJ2-3,-,-,TRBV29-1,TGCAGCGTGACACGTTTAAGCACAGATACGCAGTATTTT,CSVTRLSTDTQYF
TRBJ2-1,TRBD2,-,TRBV7-7,TGTGCCAGCAGCTTAGGGGCTAGCGGGTACAATGAGCAGTTCTTC,CASSLGASGYNEQFF
TRBJ1-6,-,many,TRBV12-3/TRBV12-4,TGTGCCAGCAGTTTGGATAATTCACCCCTCCACTTT,CASSLDNSPLHF
TRBJ2-1,TRBD1,many,TRBV28,TGTGCCAGCAGTTTGAGGGGGCGAGCCTACAATGAGCAGTTCTTC,CASSLRGRAYNEQFF
TRBJ2-5,TRBD2,once,TRBV29-1,TGCAGCGTTGGCGTGACTAGCGGAGAGACCCAGTACTTC,CSVGVTSGETQYF
TRBJ2-1,TRBD2,-,TRBV19,TGTGCCAGTAGTCTAAGCGGGGGTCACAATGAGCAGTTCTTC,CASSLSGGHNEQFF
TRBJ2-7,-,-,TRBV29-1,TGCAGCGTTGCAGACGGGGAAGGTTCCTACGAGCAGTACTTC,CSVADGEGSYEQYF
TRBJ2-5,-,-,TRBV5-1,TGCGCCAGCAGCTACTCGGCTAGCCGAGAGACCCAGTACTTC,CASSYSASRETQYF
TRBJ2-6,-,-,TRBV14,TGTGCCAGCAGCCCAAACGGAGTTTCTGGGGCCAACGTCCTGACTTTC,CASSPNGVSGANVLTF
TRBJ1-1,TRBD1,-,TRBV20-1,TGCAGTGCTAGATTGACAGGGGTAAACACTGAAGCTTTCTTT,CSARLTGVNTEAFF
TRBJ2-7,-,-,TRBV11-1,TGTGCCAGCAGCTTAGGGGGTAGCCGAGGAGAGCAGTACTTC,CASSLGGSRGEQYF
TRBJ2-1,-,-,TRBV29-1,TGCAGCGGTGCCACGGGGTGGGATGAGCAGTTCTTC,CSGATGWDEQFF
TRBJ1-2,TRBD1,-,TRBV5-1,TGCGCCAGCACCCCAGGGGGCAACTATGGCTACACCTTC,CASTPGGNYGYTF
TRBJ1-2,-,-,TRBV7-9,TGTGCCAGCAGCTCGGACACATACTATGGCTACACCTTC,CASSSDTYYGYTF
TRBJ2-5,TRBD1,-,TRBV20-1,TGCAGTGGTAACAGGGGAATCGCAGAGACCCAGTACTTC,CSGNRGIAETQYF
TRBJ2-5,TRBD2,-,TRBV7-6,TGTGCCAGCAGCCGACTAGCGGGAGGGGAGACCCAGTACTTC,CASSRLAGGETQYF
TRBJ2-3,TRBD2,-,TRBV29-1,TGCAGCGTTGAAAAGCGGGAGAGCACAGATACGCAGTATTTT,CSVEKRESTDTQYF
TRBJ1-5,-,few,TRBV3-1,TGTGCCAGCAGCCCCCGTCCCCCCCCGAATAGCAATCAGCCCCAGCATTTT,CASSPRPPPNSNQPQHF
TRBJ1-1,-,few,TRBV29-1,TGCAGCGTTGGTGGCGGGGGTGAAGCTTTCTTT,CSVGGGGEAFF
TRBJ2-1,TRBD2,once,TRBV7-3,TGTGCCAGCAGCTTATGGGCTAGCGGTGACAATGAGCAGTTCTTC,CASSLWASGDNEQFF
TRBJ2-2,-,once,TRBV19,TGTGCCAGTGAGCCCCCTGGCTCCGGGGAGCTGTTTTTT,CASEPPGSGELFF
TRBJ2-5,TRBD2,many,TRBV20-1,TGCAGTGCTAGAGAGGCGGGGGAGTCCTCCGGGACCCAGTACTTC,CSAREAGESSGTQYF
TRBJ2-7,TRBD2,few,TRBV5-4,TGTGCCAGCAGCACCGGGACTAACCCACCCGAGCAGTACTTC,CASSTGTNPPEQYF
TRBJ1-6,-,-,TRBV20-1,TGCAGTGCTACCCGGCCCGGTTACAATTCACCCCTCCACTTT,CSATRPGYNSPLHF
TRBJ1-2,TRBD1,medium-sized,TRBV19,TGTGCCACCTACGGGACAGCCCGTCGGGGGGAGAACTATGGCTACACCTTC,CATYGTARRGENYGYTF
TRBJ2-1,TRBD2,-,TRBV29-1,TGCAGCGTTGTATCAGCGGGATCCTACAATGAGCAGTTCTTC,CSVVSAGSYNEQFF
TRBJ2-5,TRBD2,-,TRBV4-2,TGTGCCAGCAGCCAGGAGGCCGGGACTAGCGGGGAAACCCAAGAGACCCAGTACTTC,CASSQEAGTSGETQETQYF
TRBJ2-3,TRBD2,-,TRBV29-1,TGCAGCGTTATGACTAGCGGGGGGGCCGTAGATACGCAGTATTTT,CSVMTSGGAVDTQYF
TRBJ2-4,-,-,TRBV7-8,TGTGCCAGTTCGATCGGAAACATTCAGTACTTC,CASSIGNIQYF
TRBJ1-2,TRBD1,many,TRBV6-2/TRBV6-3,TGTGCCAGCAGTAAAACCTTAACAGGGGACTATGGCTACACCTTC,CASSKTLTGDYGYTF
TRBJ2-7,TRBD1,-,TRBV2,TGTGCCAGCAATGGAATAGGACAGGACGGAAAGAACGAGCAGTACTTC,CASNGIGQDGKNEQYF
TRBJ1-2,-,-,TRBV19,TGTGCCAGTAAGGGTGCTGGCTACACCTTC,CASKGAGYTF
TRBJ2-7,TRBD1,-,TRBV5-5,TGTGCCAGCAGCCCGACAGGGGGCGTACACGAGCAGTACTTC,CASSPTGGVHEQYF
TRBJ2-7,-,-,TRBV20-1,TGCAGTGCTGGAGACAGATCCTACGAGCAGTACTTC,CSAGDRSYEQYF
TRBJ1-2,-,-,TRBV29-1,TGCAGTGTACCTTGGGCCGAAGGCACGGATGGCTACACCTTC,CSVPWAEGTDGYTF
TRBJ2-5,-,-,TRBV15,TGTGCCACCAGCTTGAGAGTCGGTCCACAAGAGACCCAGTACTTC,CATSLRVGPQETQYF
TRBJ1-5,-,-,TRBV6-1,TGTGCCAGCAGGGACAACGGCAATCAGCCCCAGCATTTT,CASRDNGNQPQHF
TRBJ2-7,-,-,TRBV25-1,TGTGCCAGCAGCTTGGGAGGCGGACAGTACTACGAGCAGTACTTC,CASSLGGGQYYEQYF
TRBJ2-1,-,-,TRBV25-1,TGTGCCAGCAGTGAATTCGGTCCAGCCAATGAGCAGTTCTTC,CASSEFGPANEQFF
TRBJ2-2,TRBD1,many,TRBV9,TGTGCCAGCAGCGGGCCGGGACAGGGAATCACCGGGGAGCTGTTTTTT,CASSGPGQGITGELFF
TRBJ2-7,TRBD2,medium-sized,TRBV5-1,TGCGCCAGCAGCTTGGGGGACTACTACGAGCAGTACTTC,CASSLGDYYEQYF